What follows are 30 T cell receptor beta chains derived from one specimen sequenced in a study of shared clonotypes between healthy human individuals. Repertoires were generated with immunoSEQ multiplex PCR, while TCRdb's copy carries only in-frame clones and drops some. Counted here are roughly 410,000 clones, approximately 97% occurring once; the ten biggest clones make up about 0.32%. The sequenced material came from memory CD8+ T cells sorted from blood. Regarding subset: CD45RO+ cells pooled with CCR7-negative TemRA cells. The origin of the receptors is a man younger than 45 in good health.

DNA for the CDR3: TGTGCCAGCAGTCTTCTGGGGGGCGGGAGGTCGGAGACCCAGTACTTC. Translated: CASSLLGGGRSETQYF. The chain links TRBV6-6 to TRBJ2-5; 8 bases align to TRBD2. From germline, CDR1 is MNHNY and CDR2 SVGAGI (reference sequence). The V segment lost 5 bases and the J segment 5 bases; nucleotides outside the gene matches: 13. The CDR3 sequence is 16 residues long.

V usage is TRBV18 and J usage is TRBJ2-3, with D perhaps TRBD1 (6 bases). This CDR3 has 13 residues. Germline V gene lookup returns CDR1 KGHSH and CDR2 LQKENI. V was trimmed by 1 base and J by 8 bases, leaving 10 bases between them. CDR3 nucleotides: TGTGCCAGCTCACCACGACAGGAGGCTACGCAGTATTTT. It codes for CASSPRQEATQYF.

This clone was counted once. This chain uses TRBV7-9 with TRBJ2-7, with a weak D call TRBD2 (6 bases). The V end lost 0 bases, the J end lost 2 bases, and 14 bases lay between the germline ends. CDR3 size: 16 residues. CDR1 is SEHNR and CDR2 is FQNEAQ in the germline V gene (reference sequence). For the CDR3, the DNA is TGTGCCAGCAGCTTAGCGTCGGGGGATGGAGCCTACGAGCAGTACTTC. Amino acids: CASSLASGDGAYEQYF.

A single count supports this clone. The chain combines TRBV7-9 with TRBJ2-3; 9 bases match TRBD1. Looked up from germline, CDR1 is SEHNR and CDR2 is FQNEAQ (reference sequence). The CDR3 has 14 residues. V gave up 5 bases and J gave up 1 base; unmatched junction bases: 1. CDR3: CASSRTGGTDTQYF. CDR3 DNA sequence: TGTGCCAGCAGCCGGACAGGGGGCACAGATACGCAGTATTTT.

The chain is built from TRBV10-2 and TRBJ2-1; 13 nucleotides align to TRBD2. V dropped 7 bases and J dropped 9; count of bases not matched to a gene: 9. This CDR3 spans 15 amino acids. Germline lookup yields CDR1 WSHSY and CDR2 SAAADI. The CDR3 sequence is CASKLLAGGPGEQFF. CDR3 coding DNA: TGCGCCAGCAAGTTACTAGCGGGAGGGCCTGGTGAGCAGTTCTTC.

The V call is TRBV30, the J call TRBJ2-7, with TRBD2 identical over 15 bases. Germline loops: CDR1 GTSNPN, CDR2 SVGIG (reference sequence). This CDR3 has 16 amino acids. J lost 5 bases, V lost 5 bases, and 10 bases had no gene match. The CDR3 nucleotides read TGTGCCTGGTCCGGGACTAGCGGGAGGAAAGCAGACGAGCAGTACTTC. Amino acid sequence: CAWSGTSGRKADEQYF.

This chain links TRBV4-2 with TRBJ1-1, with D tentatively TRBD1 (5 bases). Trimming took off 3 bases at V and 1 base at J, with 9 bases between the two ends. The CDR3 is 14 amino acids. The germline V gene has CDR1 LGHNA and CDR2 YNFKEQ. CDR3 sequence reads: CASSHGTANTEAFF. Here the CDR3 DNA reads TGTGCCAGCAGCCATGGGACCGCGAACACTGAAGCTTTCTTT.

The chain recombines TRBV28 with TRBJ1-5; D might be TRBD1 (5 bases). The CDR3 totals 14 residues. The V end was cut by 6 bases, the J end by 4 bases, with 13 bases between. The germline V gene has CDR1 MDHEN and CDR2 SYDVKM. The CDR3 DNA reads as TGTGCCAGCAGGGGGGGACTCTTAAATCAGCCCCAGCATTTT. It codes for CASRGGLLNQPQHF.

V is TRBV5-1 and J is TRBJ1-4, with TRBD1 as a possible D gene (6 bases). The CDR3 is 14 residues long. The V gene's germline CDR1 is SGHRS and CDR2 YFSETQ. V was pared by 1 base and J by 5 bases, with 9 bases between. In DNA, the CDR3 is TGCGCCAGCAGCTTGTACAGGGCGAATGAAAAACTGTTTTTT. Encoded protein: CASSLYRANEKLFF.

This CDR3 is CASSPIPVSAGWGETQYF. For the CDR3, the DNA is TGTGCCAGCTCACCCATACCGGTGTCTGCGGGATGGGGAGAGACCCAGTACTTC. V gene TRBV18 combines with J gene TRBJ2-5; weak D call: TRBD2 (6 bases). The CDR3 spans 18 residues. Between the trimmed V and J ends, which lost 3 bases and 4 bases, there was a span of 24 bases. Germline V gene sequence: CDR1 KGHSH, CDR2 LQKENI.

The chain combines TRBV6-5 with TRBJ1-3; perhaps TRBD1 as D (5 bases). The CDR3 extends over 14 amino acids. CDR1 is MNHEY and CDR2 is SVGAGI in the germline V gene. Trimming left V 2 bases short and J 4 bases short, with 9 bases between. CDR3 sequence (DNA): TGTGCCAGCAGTTACGCAGGGATAGGAAACACCATATATTTT. It translates to CASSYAGIGNTIYF.

A word on this clone: Other nucleotide sequences in the sample specify the same CDR3. This sequence joins TRBV18 and TRBJ1-4; 9 bases line up with TRBD1. V was pared by 4 bases and J by 5 bases, with 2 bases of the junction left unmatched. The CDR3 extends over 14 amino acids. The germline V gene has CDR1 KGHSH and CDR2 LQKENI. CDR3 region: CASSLGTGNEKLFF. CDR3 coding DNA: TGTGCCAGCTCACTCGGGACAGGGAATGAAAAACTGTTTTTT.

This chain joins TRBV6-5 and TRBJ1-1; the D is unclear. Germline-derived CDR1 and CDR2 are MNHEY and SVGAGI. The V and J ends lost 4 bases and 1 base respectively, with 7 bases between them. This CDR3 has 13 residues. This chain's CDR3 is CASSSRRNTEAFF. CDR3 DNA sequence: TGTGCCAGCAGTTCCAGACGGAACACTGAAGCTTTCTTT.

This chain links TRBV14 with TRBJ2-1, with 9 bases fitting TRBD2. The CDR3 length is 20 residues. Germline CDR1 is SGHDN and CDR2 is FVKESK. Unmatched junction bases numbered 16, after V lost 4 bases and J lost 0 bases. Written as DNA, the CDR3 is TGTGCCAGCAGCCCACAAGGCCCTAGCGGGATCCACCGCTCCTACAATGAGCAGTTCTTC. Translating it yields CASSPQGPSGIHRSYNEQFF.

The rearrangement uses TRBV27 and TRBJ2-2; D uncertain. The V end lost 3 bases, the J end lost 1 base, and 6 bases lay between the germline ends. The germline gives CDR1 MNHEY, CDR2 SMNVEV (reference sequence). The CDR3 loop spans 14 amino acids. In DNA form, the CDR3 reads TGTGCCAGCAGTTTGTATCGGAACACCGGGGAGCTGTTTTTT. Translated, it gives CASSLYRNTGELFF.

The rearrangement uses TRBV10-3 and TRBJ1-2, with 8 bases identical to TRBD1. After removal of 6 bases from V and 6 bases from J, the junction contained 12 bases not matched to a gene. Germline lookup yields CDR1 ENHRY and CDR2 SYGVKD. This CDR3 region has 15 residues. The CDR3 sequence is CAIRTLQGALDGYTF. Here the CDR3 DNA reads TGTGCCATCAGAACGCTTCAGGGGGCTTTAGATGGCTACACCTTC.

This chain uses TRBV5-6 with TRBJ1-2; D ambiguous. This CDR3 spans 12 amino acids. Trimming stripped 4 bases from V and 7 bases from J, with 11 bases between. Germline V lookup: CDR1 SGHDT, CDR2 YYEEEE. DNA for the CDR3: TGTGCCAGCAGCCCCCCAGCGGGTGGCTACACCTTC. Translating it yields CASSPPAGGYTF.

This chain joins TRBV11-2 and TRBJ2-3; 9 positions match TRBD2. Germline CDR1 reads SGHAT; CDR2 reads FQNNGV. CDR3 length equals 15 residues. The trim removed 4 bases at V and 2 bases at J, leaving 4 bases unmatched. The CDR3 DNA reads TGTGCCAGCAGCTCACTAGCGGGCCTCACAGATACGCAGTATTTT. It encodes CASSSLAGLTDTQYF. The full variable domain, in which reference TRBV11-2 and TRBJ2-3 provide the parts outside the CDR3, is EAGVAQSPRYKIIEKRQSVAFWCNPISGHATLYWYQQILGQGPKLLIQFQNNGVVDDSQLPKDRFSAERLKGVDSTLKIQPAKLEDSAVYLCASSSLAGLTDTQYFGPGTRLTVL.

V usage is TRBV4-1 and J usage is TRBJ1-2, with D perhaps TRBD1 (5 bases). The germline CDR1 and CDR2 sequences are MGHRA and YSYEKL. The CDR3 length is 15 residues. The V gene lost 1 base and the J gene lost 8 bases, with 17 bases spanning the gap. The chain's CDR3 is CASSQGGSGIWGYTF. The DNA for the CDR3 is TGCGCCAGCAGCCAAGGGGGATCAGGGATCTGGGGCTACACCTTC.

CDR3 coding DNA: TGCGCCAGCAGCCAAGATTGGACTAGCGGGACGAACACCGGGGAGCTGTTTTTT. It specifies CASSQDWTSGTNTGELFF. The chain couples TRBV4-1 to TRBJ2-2, with 12 bases matching TRBD2. J lost 0 bases, V lost 0 bases, and 2 bases had no gene match. The CDR3 has 18 residues. Looked up from germline, CDR1 is MGHRA and CDR2 is YSYEKL.

This chain connects TRBV11-3 to TRBJ2-2; D uncertain. The CDR3 loop spans 12 amino acids. Per the germline V gene, CDR1 is SGHNT and CDR2 is YENEEA. V was pared by 5 bases and J by 1 base, with 2 bases between. CDR3 coding DNA: TGTGCCAGCAGCCGGAACACCGGGGAGCTGTTTTTT. Its translation: CASSRNTGELFF.

V usage is TRBV28 and J usage is TRBJ2-7; 7 bases line up with TRBD1. CDR1 and CDR2 from the germline V gene are MDHEN and SYDVKM. The CDR3 is 12 residues long. The junction had 5 bases not matched to a gene; V was cut back by 3 bases and J by 9 bases. DNA of the CDR3: TGTGCCAGCAGTTTCCAGGGGGAAGGGCAGTACTTC. It specifies CASSFQGEGQYF.

This CDR3 reads CASSYRQGARYEQYF. The CDR3 region has the DNA TGTGCCAGCAGTTACAGGCAGGGGGCTCGATACGAGCAGTACTTC. The chain uses TRBV6-5 and TRBJ2-7, with 8 bases fitting TRBD1. The CDR3 covers 15 residues. Trimming at V came to 2 bases and at J to 4 bases, leaving 7 bases not matched to a gene. Per the germline V gene, CDR1 is MNHEY and CDR2 is SVGAGI.

The genes are TRBV30 and TRBJ2-3; D is undetermined. Germline lookup yields CDR1 GTSNPN and CDR2 SVGIG (reference sequence). The CDR3 runs 13 residues. Trimming stripped 3 bases from V and 3 bases from J, with 10 bases between. DNA of the CDR3: TGTGCCTGGAGCCCACGCCCTACAGATACGCAGTATTTT. This sequence encodes CAWSPRPTDTQYF.

The sample holds one count of this clone. The chain is built from TRBV18 and TRBJ2-5, with TRBD1 identical over 8 bases. CDR3 length equals 13 residues. Trimming took 5 bases from V and 4 from J; bases not matched to a gene: 3. Per the germline V gene, CDR1 is KGHSH and CDR2 is LQKENI. The CDR3 nucleotides are TGTGCCAGCTCATACAGGGGGTTAGAGACCCAGTACTTC. Amino acids: CASSYRGLETQYF.

This chain connects TRBV5-1 to TRBJ2-5; D is perhaps TRBD1 (5 bases). Trimming left V 1 base short and J 2 bases short, with 9 bases between. From germline, CDR1 is SGHRS and CDR2 YFSETQ. The CDR3 is 14 residues long. CDR3 coding DNA: TGCGCCAGCAGCTTGCTTCGACAGCAAGAGACCCAGTACTTC. Residues: CASSLLRQQETQYF.

The chain links TRBV7-9 to TRBJ2-1; D is uncertain. V shed 2 bases and J shed 3 bases, with 14 bases lying between them. The CDR3 is 16 residues long. CDR1 SEHNR and CDR2 FQNEAQ come from the germline V gene (reference sequence). The DNA of the CDR3 is TGTGCCAGCAGCTTACGCCTTATCGGATTCTACAATGAGCAGTTCTTC. The encoded protein is CASSLRLIGFYNEQFF.

This clone was seen only once. The CDR3 DNA reads as TGTGCCAGCAATCGAGGGACCACGAACACCGGGGAGCTGTTTTTT. Amino acids: CASNRGTTNTGELFF. This rearrangement joins TRBV2 to TRBJ2-2; D tentatively reads TRBD1 or TRBD2 (5 bases each). Trimming shortened V by 7 bases and J by 0 bases, and 12 bases separated the two germline ends. Germline-derived CDR1 and CDR2 are SNHLY and FYNNEI. The CDR3 totals 15 residues.

J is TRBJ2-1 and V is TRBV4-1; D not resolved. The germline V gene has CDR1 MGHRA and CDR2 YSYEKL. V lost 0 bases and J 4 bases, leaving 10 bases between the germline ends. The CDR3 is 15 residues long. The CDR3 DNA follows: TGCGCCAGCAGCCAAGACGTTTCGGGTTACAATGAGCAGTTCTTC. This codes for CASSQDVSGYNEQFF.

With respect to this clone: The sample holds other DNA sequences that translate to the same CDR3. This sequence joins TRBV7-9 and TRBJ2-1, with D possibly being TRBD2 (5 bases). Deletions cut 2 bases from V and 10 bases from J, with 6 bases between. Looked up from germline, CDR1 is SEHNR and CDR2 is FQNEAQ (reference sequence). The CDR3 spans 11 residues. The CDR3 bases are TGTGCCAGCAGCTTACGAGGGGAGCAGTTCTTC. This gives the protein CASSLRGEQFF.